These 18 T cell receptor delta chains were all obtained from the same sample, sequenced in a study of gamma-delta chains in newborns, infants, children. TCRdb processed the reads again with the CATT caller. The table has thousands of delta-chain clones, 5.2% seen once. Source material: blood. These receptors came from a child who was a newborn, infant or young child, either healthy, febrile or measles-vaccinated (not recorded which).

This clone has only one observation. This sequence may be a read error, since a much larger clone differs from it by one base. V is TRDV2 and J is TRDJ2, with TRDD3 matching 11 bases. As TCRdb names no J gene, one was assigned here on the basis of a DNA match to germline. The CDR3 is 20 amino acids. The germline V gene has CDR1 GEAIGNYY and CDR2 EKD. CDR3 in DNA: TGTGCCTGTGACCCGGTTGTACTGGGGGATATTCTCAGTATGACAGCACGACTCTTCTTT. Protein product: CACDPVVLGDILSMTARLFF.

This clone has a handful of counts. This may stem from a read error, because a much larger clone lies one nucleotide away. The identical CDR3 is also encoded by other nucleotide sequences in the sample. This chain links TRDV2 with TRDJ3; 12 bases map to TRDD3. The germline V gene encodes CDR1 GEAIGNYY and CDR2 EKD. The CDR3 totals 21 residues. The CDR3 coding sequence is TGTGCCTGCGACACGGCCACTGGGGGATACCAACCCGCCTGGGACACCCGACAGATGTTTTTC. The encoded protein is CACDTATGGYQPAWDTRQMFF.

This clone rates as medium-sized. Other DNA sequences in the same sample also yield this CDR3. V gene TRDV2 combines with J gene TRDJ3; unclear D gene. Germline lookup yields CDR1 GEAIGNYY and CDR2 EKD. V gave up 0 bases and J gave up 0 bases, with 23 bases separating them. CDR3 length: 22 residues. CDR3 sequence reads: CACDTVNSPGDFSSWDTRQMFF. CDR3 DNA sequence: TGTGCCTGTGACACCGTGAATTCGCCGGGAGATTTCAGCTCCTGGGACACCCGACAGATGTTTTTC.

The sample holds a few counts of this clone. This sequence joins TRDV2 and TRDJ1, with 10 bases identical to TRDD3. V shed 1 base and J 4 bases; nucleotides not matched to a gene: 8. The germline gives CDR1 GEAIGNYY, CDR2 EKD. The CDR3 has 16 residues. CDR3 nucleotide sequence: TGTGCCTGTGACACGTTAGAGGGGGATACGGGCGATAAACTCATCTTT. Encoded protein: CACDTLEGDTGDKLIF.

The table lists this clone with a few counts. This rearrangement joins TRDV2 to TRDJ3; 10 bases match TRDD3. The CDR3 spans 19 residues. V shed 3 bases and J 2 bases; nucleotides not matched to a gene: 9. Germline V lookup: CDR1 GEAIGNYY, CDR2 EKD. The CDR3 loop reads CACDSATLGDTWDTRQMFF. Written as DNA, the CDR3 is TGTGCCTGTGACTCCGCCACCCTGGGGGATACCTGGGACACCCGACAGATGTTTTTC.

The chain uses TRDV2 and TRDJ1, with D perhaps TRDD3 (6 bases). Looked up from germline, CDR1 is GEAIGNYY and CDR2 is EKD. Trimming stripped 0 bases from V and 0 bases from J, with 16 bases between. The CDR3 contains 17 residues. The CDR3 coding sequence is TGTGCCTGTGACACCCTAACGCCGGGGGACTACACCGATAAACTCATCTTT. It yields the protein CACDTLTPGDYTDKLIF.

This clone was counted a few times. This probably arose from a read error, given a far larger clone one base away. The CDR3, as DNA: TGTGCCTGTGACACCGTAGAACTGGGGGATTTGACAGCACGACTCTTCTTT. Translated: CACDTVELGDLTARLFF. V usage is TRDV2 and J usage is TRDJ2, with 10 positions matching TRDD3. The CDR3 loop spans 17 amino acids. CDR1 is GEAIGNYY and CDR2 is EKD in the germline V gene.

Note on this clone: TCRdb's protein and the DNA translation differ at residue 11; the protein here comes from the DNA. CDR3 sequence reads: CACDSPWGIRRQGDKLIF. CDR3 DNA: TGTGCCTGTGACAGCCCGTGGGGGATACGCAGGCAGGGCGATAAACTCATCTTT. The chain joins TRDV2 to TRDJ1; 11 positions agree with TRDD3. Germline-derived CDR1 and CDR2 are GEAIGNYY and EKD. CDR3 size: 18 residues. V trimming: 2 bases; J trimming: 4 bases; junction bases outside the gene matches: 14.

This chain connects TRDV1 to TRDJ1; D call uncertain. Germline loops: CDR1 TSWWSYY, CDR2 QGS. V was pared by 4 bases and J by 9 bases, with 6 bases between. The CDR3 extends over 10 amino acids. The DNA of the CDR3 is TGTGCTCTTGGGGGACTCGAACTCATCTTT. Protein product: CALGGLELIF.

The sample holds a few counts of this clone. Being one base from a much bigger clone, this may be a read error. The chain has TRDV2 and TRDJ1; D unresolved. From germline, CDR1 is GEAIGNYY and CDR2 EKD. Trimming pared 1 base from V and 1 base from J, leaving 15 bases between. This CDR3 spans 16 amino acids. The CDR3 is CACDTVSPAPTDKLIF. As DNA, the CDR3 is TGTGCCTGTGACACGGTCTCCCCGGCTCCCACCGATAAACTCATCTTT.

Comment on this clone: This may be a read error: a much more frequent sequence differs by one nucleotide. The gene calls are TRDV2 and TRDJ2; 11 bases are shared with TRDD3. TCRdb lists no J gene, so it was determined here by aligning the DNA to germline. The CDR3 consists of 20 residues. Germline assignment: CDR1 GEAIGNYY and CDR2 EKD. The CDR3 nucleotides read TGTGCCTGTGACACCGTTGCCGCTGGGGGATACAACTACGCGGCAGCACGACTCTTCTTT. This gives the protein CACDTVAAGGYNYAAARLFF.

In its sample, this clone is medium-sized. This chain links TRDV2 with TRDJ1; D gene unclear. The CDR3 length is 14 residues. V lost 3 bases to trimming and J lost 1 base, with 11 bases between them. Germline V CDR1 and CDR2: GEAIGNYY, EKD. CDR3 in DNA: TGTGCCTGTGACCCCTTATCGGGCACCGATAAACTCATCTTT. Amino acid sequence: CACDPLSGTDKLIF.

The chain joins TRDV2 to TRDJ1, with 11 nucleotides matching TRDD3. The germline gives CDR1 GEAIGNYY, CDR2 EKD. The V segment lost 4 bases and the J segment 2 bases; nucleotides outside the gene matches: 14. This CDR3 is 18 amino acids long. The CDR3 region is CACDPVGDTALYTDKLIF. CDR3 in DNA: TGTGCCTGTGATCCCGTGGGGGATACGGCCTTATATACCGATAAACTCATCTTT.

Only a few counts were recorded for this clone. The rearrangement joins TRDV1 to TRDJ1; 7 nucleotides align to TRDD3. The CDR3 totals 18 residues. Germline CDR1 is TSWWSYY and CDR2 is QGS. Germline trimming cut 2 bases from V and 3 bases from J; bases unmatched to any gene: 15. The CDR3 coding sequence is TGTGCTCTTGGGGAAATGTCCTCCTCTTGGGGGAGATCCGATAAACTCATCTTT. Translation: CALGEMSSSWGRSDKLIF.

The table lists this clone with a few counts. Other DNA sequences in this sample translate to the same CDR3. The chain employs TRDV2 and TRDJ3; 12 bases match TRDD3. The CDR3 length is 19 residues. Trimming took 0 bases from V and 4 from J; bases not matched to a gene: 6. From germline, CDR1 is GEAIGNYY and CDR2 EKD. CDR3 DNA sequence: TGTGCCTGTGACACCGTACTGGGGGATACCTCGTGGGACACCCGACAGATGTTTTTC. This sequence encodes CACDTVLGDTSWDTRQMFF.

The sample holds a few counts of this clone. Germline and junction disagree at one end, which may indicate a read error. The chain has TRDV2 and TRDJ3; TRDD3 matches 8 bases. The germline CDR1 and CDR2 sequences are GEAIGNYY and EKD. The CDR3 sequence is 19 residues long. The CDR3 region has the DNA TGTGCCTGTGACCCATTGGGGGATTTAAGCTCCTGGGACGCCCGACAGATGTTTTTC. Translation: CACDPLGDLSSWDARQMFF.

Note on this clone: This clone may be a read error of a much larger clone one base away. The sample carries other DNA sequences with the same CDR3. V is TRDV2 and J is TRDJ2; TRDD3 agrees at 8 bases. Germline CDR1 GEAIGNYY, CDR2 EKD. The CDR3 runs 14 residues. The CDR3 here is CACDTWGMTAQLFF. The CDR3, as DNA: TGTGCCTGTGACACCTGGGGGATGACGGCACAACTCTTCTTT.

This clone is medium-sized (0.01 to 0.1%) by share. The rearrangement uses TRDV2 and TRDJ3; no clear D. The V gene's germline CDR1 is GEAIGNYY and CDR2 EKD. This CDR3 is 18 amino acids long. Trimming took off 0 bases at V and 0 bases at J, with 11 bases between the two ends. In nucleotides, the CDR3 is TGTGCCTGTGACACCGGTACTGCCAGCTCCTGGGACACCCGACAGATGTTTTTC. Encoded protein: CACDTGTASSWDTRQMFF.